Many counts were recorded for the clone carrying this TCR beta chain. This entry comes from a study of T cells in Graves' hyperthyroidism and ophthalmopathy. Whole-study context: Initial diagnosis, before any treatment, was when peripheral blood was collected.

Ophthalmopathy cases scored 3 or more on the Clinical Activity Score and 4 or more on NOSPECS grade, with duration below 3 months. Fresh peripheral blood, under 13 ml, yielded the PBMCs. Trimming left V 3 bases short and J 1 base short, with 12 bases between. Germline CDR1 is ENHRY and CDR2 is SYGVKD. The CDR3 spans 15 residues. Amplification yielded TCR beta CDR3 regions, with RNA transcripts as the source. HTBI primers were the set used in a first-round RT-PCR of the TCR CDR3. TCRdb reprocessed the multiplex PCR reads via MiXCR and lists one record per CDR3 protein. The table records about 59,000 distinct CDR3 sequences, about 53% of them present only once.

The V and J genes are TRBV10-3 and TRBJ2-5; D not resolved. This TCR came from a woman aged 55-70 years with Graves' ophthalmopathy. Sequenced material: blood. The CDR3 reads CAISDGQASQETQYF. The CDR3 DNA reads as TGTGCCATCAGTGATGGGCAGGCCAGCCAAGAGACCCAGTACTTC.